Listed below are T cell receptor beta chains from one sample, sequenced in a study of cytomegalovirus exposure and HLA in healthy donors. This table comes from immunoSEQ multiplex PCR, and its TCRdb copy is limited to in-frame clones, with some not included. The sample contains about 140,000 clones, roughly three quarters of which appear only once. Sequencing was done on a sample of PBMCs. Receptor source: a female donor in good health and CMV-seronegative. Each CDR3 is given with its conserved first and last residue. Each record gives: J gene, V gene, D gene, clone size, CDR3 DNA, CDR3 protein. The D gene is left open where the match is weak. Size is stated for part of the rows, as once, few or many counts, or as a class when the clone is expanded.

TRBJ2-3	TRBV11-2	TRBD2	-	TGTGCCAGCAGCCGCACTAGCGGGAGCGTTTATAGCACAGATACGCAGTATTTT	CASSRTSGSVYSTDTQYF
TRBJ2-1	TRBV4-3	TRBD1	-	TGCGCCAGCAGCCAAGGCCCCCGTGAGGGACAGGTAAAGAGGTATGAGCAGTTCTTC	CASSQGPREGQVKRYEQFF
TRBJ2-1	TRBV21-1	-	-	TGTGCCAGCAGCAAAGGTGCGGGGAGAGACGACAATGAGCAGTTCTTC	CASSKGAGRDDNEQFF
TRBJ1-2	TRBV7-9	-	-	TGTGCCAGCAGCTTAGAACAGGGACGGTATGGCTACACCTTC	CASSLEQGRYGYTF
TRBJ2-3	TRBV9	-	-	TGTGCCAGCAGCGTAGTAAGCGGGAGCACAGATACGCAGTATTTT	CASSVVSGSTDTQYF
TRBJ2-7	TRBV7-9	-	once	TGTGCCAGCAGCTTAATTGCAGGGAAAGGCGAGCAGTACTTC	CASSLIAGKGEQYF
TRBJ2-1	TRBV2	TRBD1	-	TGTGCCAGCACCACCGGGACAGGGGATGAGCAGTTCTTC	CASTTGTGDEQFF
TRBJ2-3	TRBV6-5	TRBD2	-	TGTGCCAGCAGTTACTCCGGCGGGAGGGGGTATACGCAGTATTTT	CASSYSGGRGYTQYF
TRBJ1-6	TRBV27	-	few	TGTGCCAGCAGTTTATCTGGGCCAGGGCGGTATAATTCACCCCTCCACTTT	CASSLSGPGRYNSPLHF
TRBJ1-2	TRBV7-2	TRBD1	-	TGTGCCAGCAGCCGTGACAGGGGGCTCGGTGGCTACACCTTC	CASSRDRGLGGYTF
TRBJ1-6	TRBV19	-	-	TGTGCCAGTAGGCAACAGTTCCGCTCCTATAATTCACCCCTCCACTTT	CASRQQFRSYNSPLHF
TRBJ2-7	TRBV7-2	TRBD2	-	TGTGCCAGCAGCAAACTAGCGGGGGGTGTATACGAGCAGTACTTC	CASSKLAGGVYEQYF
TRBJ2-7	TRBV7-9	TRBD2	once	TGTGCCAGCAGCAGGCGGACTAGCGGAGTCTACGAGCAGTACTTC	CASSRRTSGVYEQYF
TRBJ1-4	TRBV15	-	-	TGTGCCACCGCGCGGGGGTGGGATGAAAAACTGTTTTTT	CATARGWDEKLFF
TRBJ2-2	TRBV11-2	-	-	TGTGCCAGCAGCCAGAGGGCGGGGTTTAACGGGGAGCTGTTTTTT	CASSQRAGFNGELFF
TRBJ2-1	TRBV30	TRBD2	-	TGTGCCTGGAGTAGCGGGGGCCTTTACAATGAGCAGTTCTTC	CAWSSGGLYNEQFF
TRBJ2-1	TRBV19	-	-	TGTGCCAGTACCACGGGCTACAATGAGCAGTTCTTC	CASTTGYNEQFF
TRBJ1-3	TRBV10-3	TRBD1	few	TGTGCCATCAGTCTGGACAGGGGGCGAGGAAACACCATATATTTT	CAISLDRGRGNTIYF
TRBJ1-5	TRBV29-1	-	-	TGCAGCACTGCCGGGGGTGAGGATCAGCCCCAGCATTTT	CSTAGGEDQPQHF
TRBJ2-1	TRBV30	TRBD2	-	TGTGCCTGCCCGGGACTAGCGGACAATGAGCAGTTCTTC	CACPGLADNEQFF
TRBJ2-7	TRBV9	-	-	TGTGCCAGCAGCGTAGGGGTAGGGGTTTTGGACGAGCAGTACTTC	CASSVGVGVLDEQYF
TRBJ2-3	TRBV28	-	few	TGTGCCAGCAGGGCGAGGGTCGGTCCGCAGTATTTT	CASRARVGPQYF
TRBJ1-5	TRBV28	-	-	TGTGCCAGCAATCGGGGGGGGAGCAATCAGCCCCAGCATTTT	CASNRGGSNQPQHF
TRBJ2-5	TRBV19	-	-	TGTGCCAGTAGTATCTCCAGCGACCAAGAGACCCAGTACTTC	CASSISSDQETQYF
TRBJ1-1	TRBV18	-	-	TGTGCCAGCTCACCACCGAACAGGGCGGTCGCTGAAGCTTTCTTT	CASSPPNRAVAEAFF
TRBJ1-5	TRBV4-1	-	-	TGCGCCAGCAGCCCGACAGGTTTATTCAGCCCCCAGCATTTT	CASSPTGLFSPQHF
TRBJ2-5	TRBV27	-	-	TGTGCCAGCAGTTTAGTCTCTAACCACCAAGAGACCCAGTACTTC	CASSLVSNHQETQYF
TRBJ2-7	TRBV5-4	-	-	TGTGCCAGCAGCCGCAGGGATTCTACCTCCTACGAGCAGTACTTC	CASSRRDSTSYEQYF
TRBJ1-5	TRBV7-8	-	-	TGTGCCAGCAGCTTAACGGGGAAAAGCAATCAGCCCCAGCATTTT	CASSLTGKSNQPQHF
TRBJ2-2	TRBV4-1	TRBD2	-	TGCGCCAGCAGCCAATCGGAGGCTAGCGGGAGGCCTCTCGGGGAGCTGTTTTTT	CASSQSEASGRPLGELFF